This T cell receptor beta chain was recorded in a study of blood T cell repertoires in COVID-19. Germline V gene lookup returns CDR1 SNHLY and CDR2 FYNNEI. The CDR3 loop spans 12 amino acids. The V and J ends lost 8 bases and 3 bases, in that order; junction bases with no gene match: 4. Using immunoSEQ multiplex PCR, the repertoire was profiled, and TCRdb retains in-frame clones only, with some absent. The sample has approximately 150,000 clones; approximately 90% are singletons. The J gene is TRBJ2-7, the V gene TRBV2; 7 positions agree with TRBD1. This receptor was obtained from a middle-aged man who had recovered from COVID-19. Sample: peripheral blood. The chain's CDR3 is CASVGTDYEQYF. CDR3 sequence (DNA): TGTGCCAGCGTAGGGACAGACTACGAGCAGTACTTC.